The 24 T cell receptor beta chains given below trace back to one sample, sequenced in a study of blood T cell repertoires in COVID-19. Repertoires were generated with immunoSEQ multiplex PCR, while TCRdb's copy carries only in-frame clones and drops some. The sample holds approximately 270,000 clones, 86% seen once. The sequenced sample consisted of PBMCs or T cells enriched from blood (not recorded which). The receptors shown here come from a middle-aged man who had recovered from COVID-19.

V and J are TRBV18 and TRBJ2-5; weak D call: TRBD2 (5 bases). The germline V gene has CDR1 KGHSH and CDR2 LQKENI. With 6 bases removed from V and 2 bases from J, the gap between germline ends came to 16 bases. This CDR3 is 15 amino acids long. The CDR3 nucleotides are TGTGCCAGCTCGACGACCTCATGGAGGCAAGAGACCCAGTACTTC. Translating gives CASSTTSWRQETQYF.

This chain joins TRBV6-4 and TRBJ2-5; TRBD2 aligns across 11 bases. There are 15 residues in the CDR3. J gave up 2 bases and V 4 bases, and 3 bases lay outside the gene matches. Germline V lookup: CDR1 MRHNA, CDR2 SNTAGT. In nucleotides, the CDR3 is TGTGCCAGCAGTGCCATAGCGGGAGGGCAAGAGACCCAGTACTTC. It is translated as CASSAIAGGQETQYF.

The chain combines TRBV19 with TRBJ1-5; D is possibly TRBD1 (5 bases). The germline V and J ends were trimmed by 5 bases and 5 bases, with 13 bases remaining between them. CDR1 LNHDA and CDR2 SQIVND come from the germline V gene (reference sequence). This CDR3 comprises 14 residues. The CDR3 coding sequence is TGTGCCAGTAGTCCGGCGTCCAGGGATCAGCCCCAGCATTTT. Its protein is CASSPASRDQPQHF.

The chain links TRBV13 to TRBJ1-4, with 10 nucleotides matching TRBD1. The CDR3 spans 16 residues. CDR1 is PRHDT and CDR2 is FYEKMQ in the germline V gene (reference sequence). The V gene end was trimmed by 0 bases and the J gene end by 4 bases; junction bases not matched to a gene: 2. CDR3 loop: CASSLGTGGFNEKLFF. The CDR3 DNA follows: TGTGCCAGCAGCTTAGGGACAGGGGGCTTTAATGAAAAACTGTTTTTT.

The J gene is TRBJ2-5, the V gene TRBV5-1, with D perhaps matching TRBD2 (7 bases). The CDR3 is 17 residues long. Trimming left V 1 base short and J 5 bases short, with 21 bases between. Per germline, CDR1 SGHRS and CDR2 YFSETQ. As DNA, the CDR3 is TGCGCCAGCAGCTTGTCGTCCAGCAGGGGAGGGTTGGAGACCCAGTACTTC. Residues: CASSLSSSRGGLETQYF.

The J gene is TRBJ2-1, the V gene TRBV14; 9 nucleotides match TRBD2. Germline CDR1 and CDR2: SGHDN and FVKESK. V trimming: 1 base; J trimming: 2 bases; junction bases outside the gene matches: 3. This CDR3 is built from 16 residues. The DNA for the CDR3 is TGTGCCAGCAGCCAAGTACTAGCGGGCCCCTACAATGAGCAGTTCTTC. This gives the protein CASSQVLAGPYNEQFF.

The chain combines TRBV5-6 with TRBJ1-1; unclear D gene. The CDR3 runs to 15 residues. V dropped 1 base and J dropped 1 base, with 11 bases sitting between them. Germline CDR1 reads SGHDT; CDR2 reads YYEEEE. The CDR3 loop is CASSLFGFGNTEAFF. DNA for the CDR3: TGTGCCAGCAGCTTGTTCGGGTTTGGGAACACTGAAGCTTTCTTT.

This chain joins TRBV6-5 and TRBJ2-7; 10 nucleotides align to TRBD1. Trimming cost V 8 bases and J 4 bases; bases outside gene matches: 8. This CDR3 comprises 14 residues. CDR1 is MNHEY, CDR2 SVGAGI, per germline. CDR3 DNA: TGTGCCAGCGCCATGAGACAGGGGGCATACGAGCAGTACTTC. This codes for CASAMRQGAYEQYF.

The rearrangement uses TRBV19 and TRBJ1-2, with 11 nucleotides matching TRBD1. Losses at the gene ends were 9 bases for V and 6 bases for J; bases not matched to a gene: 12. Germline loops: CDR1 LNHDA, CDR2 SQIVND (reference sequence). The CDR3 contains 15 residues. In nucleotides, the CDR3 is TGTGCCAGCCGCCCCTGGACAGGGGGCGATAATGGCTACACCTTC. It translates to CASRPWTGGDNGYTF.

V and J are TRBV27 and TRBJ2-1; 9 nucleotides align to TRBD2. Germline values: CDR1 MNHEY, CDR2 SMNVEV (reference sequence). The CDR3 spans 15 residues. The J segment lost 7 bases and the V segment lost 3 bases, leaving 7 bases of the junction unmatched. CDR3 amino acids: CASSFLGGRANEQFF. In DNA, the CDR3 is TGTGCCAGCAGTTTTTTGGGCGGGAGGGCAAATGAGCAGTTCTTC.

V usage is TRBV19 and J usage is TRBJ1-5, with a tentative D call TRBD1 (6 bases). The V and J ends lost 8 bases and 0 bases respectively, with 11 bases between them. CDR3 length: 14 amino acids. Germline loops: CDR1 LNHDA, CDR2 SQIVND (reference sequence). The CDR3 region is CASAGQRSNQPQHF. The CDR3 DNA reads TGTGCCAGTGCTGGACAGCGTAGCAATCAGCCCCAGCATTTT.

The chain has TRBV7-2 and TRBJ1-3, with D maybe TRBD1 (5 bases). CDR3 length equals 15 residues. CDR1 is SGHTA and CDR2 is FQGNSA in the germline V gene. V was clipped by 1 base and J by 2 bases, with 9 bases between them. The CDR3 here is CASSLEWGAGNTIYF. As DNA, the CDR3 is TGTGCCAGCAGCTTAGAGTGGGGGGCTGGAAACACCATATATTTT.

The V call is TRBV25-1, the J call TRBJ2-5, with no clear D. Germline values: CDR1 MGHDK, CDR2 SYGVNS. The CDR3 runs 15 residues. Between the trimmed V and J ends, which lost 4 bases and 2 bases, there was a span of 14 bases. In DNA, the CDR3 is TGTGCCAGCAGTGGAGTGGTTGTACAGCAAGAGACCCAGTACTTC. Encoded protein: CASSGVVVQQETQYF. The full variable domain, its missing parts supplied by reference TRBV25-1 and TRBJ2-5, is EADIYQTPRYLVIGTGKKITLECSQTMGHDKMYWYQQDPGMELHLIHYSYGVNSTEKGDLSSESTVSRIRTEHFPLTLESARPSHTSQYLCASSGVVVQQETQYFGPGTRLLVL.

The chain links TRBV18 to TRBJ2-1; D remains unclear. In germline, CDR1 is KGHSH, CDR2 LQKENI. The CDR3 is made up of 11 amino acids. Deletions cut 4 bases from V and 7 bases from J, with 5 bases between. The CDR3 region is CASSRQNEQFF. CDR3 coding DNA: TGTGCCAGCTCACGACAAAATGAGCAGTTCTTC.

The rearrangement uses TRBV7-3 and TRBJ2-7; 7 bases fit TRBD1. The CDR3 loop spans 15 amino acids. Germline CDR1 and CDR2: SGHTA and FQGTGA. Germline trimming cut 5 bases from V and 1 base from J; bases unmatched to any gene: 8. The CDR3: CASSRASGGSYEQYF. CDR3 DNA: TGTGCCAGCAGCAGAGCGTCAGGGGGTTCCTACGAGCAGTACTTC.

The chain has TRBV10-3 and TRBJ1-2, with a possible D match to TRBD1 (5 bases). Germline CDR1 and CDR2: ENHRY and SYGVKD. The CDR3 consists of 14 residues. Trimming removed 3 bases from V and 6 bases from J, with 14 bases in between. Here the CDR3 reads CAISESRRDDGYTF. In nucleotides, the CDR3 is TGTGCCATCAGTGAATCCCGCAGGGATGATGGCTACACCTTC.

This clone was seen only a few times. The V call is TRBV27, the J call TRBJ1-6, with 8 nucleotides matching TRBD1. This CDR3 is 14 amino acids long. Germline V gene data show CDR1 as MNHEY and CDR2 as SMNVEV (reference sequence). V was pared by 4 bases and J by 10 bases, with 6 bases of the junction left unmatched. The CDR3 DNA follows: TGTGCCAGCAGTTACGACAGGGGTAGATCACCCCTCCACTTT. It specifies CASSYDRGRSPLHF.

The chain employs TRBV19 and TRBJ1-2, with D unresolved. The CDR3 loop spans 12 amino acids. V dropped 4 bases and J dropped 8 bases, with 11 bases sitting between them. Germline V gene sequence: CDR1 LNHDA, CDR2 SQIVND (reference sequence). CDR3 DNA sequence: TGTGCCAGTAGTACATTCAGCGGGGGCTACACCTTC. Translated, it gives CASSTFSGGYTF.

This clone was detected only a few times. The V call is TRBV7-2, the J call TRBJ1-3, with a possible D match to TRBD1 (6 bases). The CDR3 contains 14 residues. Germline lookup yields CDR1 SGHTA and CDR2 FQGNSA. V was pared by 6 bases and J by 0 bases, with 9 bases between. The CDR3: CASRTGNSGNTIYF. CDR3 sequence (DNA): TGTGCCAGCAGAACAGGGAACTCTGGAAACACCATATATTTT.

The chain combines TRBV3-1 (or the pseudogene TRBV3-2) with TRBJ2-7; the D is unclear. Germline CDR1 is LGHDT and CDR2 is YNNKEL (reference sequence). CDR3 length: 16 residues. Trimming stripped 0 bases from V and 3 bases from J, with 15 bases between. The CDR3 loop reads CASSQEKPPRRYEQYF. CDR3 coding DNA: TGTGCCAGCAGCCAAGAAAAGCCGCCGCGTCGCTACGAGCAGTACTTC.

The rearrangement links TRBV27 to TRBJ1-2; no definite D call. Per the germline V gene, CDR1 is MNHEY and CDR2 is SMNVEV (reference sequence). This CDR3 contains 14 residues. V was shortened by 1 base and J by 5 bases, with 11 bases between the two germline ends. CDR3 in DNA: TGTGCCAGCAGTTTATTCGCGGGATTTTATGGCTACACCTTC. It translates to CASSLFAGFYGYTF.

The gene calls are TRBV7-2 and TRBJ1-5, with TRBD1 identical over 8 bases. Germline lookup yields CDR1 SGHTA and CDR2 FQGNSA. The CDR3 is 13 amino acids. V lost 5 bases to trimming and J lost 7 bases; unmatched junction nucleotides: 4. The chain's CDR3 is CASSNRGEQPQHF. In DNA form, the CDR3 reads TGTGCCAGCAGCAACAGGGGGGAACAGCCCCAGCATTTT.

The rearrangement uses TRBV12-3 or TRBV12-4 and TRBJ1-1; D call uncertain. The germline V and J ends were trimmed by 3 bases and 7 bases, with 9 bases remaining between them. This CDR3 is 12 amino acids long. The CDR3 reads CASSFGGFEAFF. The CDR3 DNA reads as TGTGCCAGCAGTTTTGGAGGATTTGAAGCTTTCTTT.

This chain uses TRBV3-1 (or the pseudogene TRBV3-2) with TRBJ1-5; no definite D call. The germline V gene has CDR1 LGHDT and CDR2 YNNKEL (reference sequence). With 0 bases removed from V and 9 bases from J, the gap between germline ends came to 6 bases. This CDR3 spans 12 amino acids. This CDR3 reads CASSQDPGPQHF. In DNA form, the CDR3 reads TGTGCCAGCAGCCAAGATCCGGGGCCCCAGCATTTT.